The rows below give T cell receptor beta chains drawn from one sample of a study of cytomegalovirus exposure and HLA in healthy donors. Clones were sequenced by immunoSEQ multiplex PCR, and TCRdb holds only the in-frame ones, with some missing. In total, the table holds 55,000 to 75,000 clones. Sequencing was carried out using PBMCs. Receptors originate from a male donor in good health and CMV-seronegative. Both conserved end residues are part of each CDR3. The D gene is left open where the match is weak.

cdr3_nt: TGTGCCAGCAGTGCAAGGGACAGGGGCAACACTGAAGCTTTCTTT
cdr3_aa: CASSARDRGNTEAFF
v_call: TRBV2
j_call: TRBJ1-1
d_call: TRBD1

cdr3_nt: TGTGCCAGCAGTTTACGGGGGGAGGGAGTCAATGAGCAGTTCTTC
cdr3_aa: CASSLRGEGVNEQFF
v_call: TRBV28
j_call: TRBJ2-1
d_call: TRBD2

cdr3_nt: TGTGCCAGTAGTAACCGGGACAGAAGAACTCCCCTCCACTTT
cdr3_aa: CASSNRDRRTPLHF
v_call: TRBV19
j_call: TRBJ1-6
d_call: TRBD1

cdr3_nt: TGTGCCATCTATAACCCCCCGGGAGACTATGGCTACACCTTC
cdr3_aa: CAIYNPPGDYGYTF
v_call: TRBV10-3
j_call: TRBJ1-2
d_call: -

cdr3_nt: TGTGCCACCGCCCCCCGGGACAGGGACACTGAAGCTTTCTTT
cdr3_aa: CATAPRDRDTEAFF
v_call: TRBV28
j_call: TRBJ1-1
d_call: TRBD1

cdr3_nt: TGCGCCAGCAGCAAGAGCCAAGAGACCCAGTACTTC
cdr3_aa: CASSKSQETQYF
v_call: TRBV5-1
j_call: TRBJ2-5
d_call: -

cdr3_nt: TGTGCCATCAGTGCCCAGGGGAATGAAAAACTGTTTTTT
cdr3_aa: CAISAQGNEKLFF
v_call: TRBV10-3
j_call: TRBJ1-4
d_call: -

cdr3_nt: TGTGCCAGCAGCCCTATCTCTGGGGCCAACGTCCTGACTTTC
cdr3_aa: CASSPISGANVLTF
v_call: TRBV7-8
j_call: TRBJ2-6
d_call: -

cdr3_nt: TGTGCCAGCAGCCCCTCTTGGAGCTCCGGGGAGCTGTTTTTT
cdr3_aa: CASSPSWSSGELFF
v_call: TRBV7-2
j_call: TRBJ2-2
d_call: -

cdr3_nt: TGTGCCAGCGCACCTGAATCAGGGGCGCTAAATTCACCCCTCCACTTT
cdr3_aa: CASAPESGALNSPLHF
v_call: TRBV18
j_call: TRBJ1-6
d_call: -

cdr3_nt: TGCGCCAGCAGCCAAGATTGGAGCCCCTCCGACAATGAGCAGTTCTTC
cdr3_aa: CASSQDWSPSDNEQFF
v_call: TRBV4-3
j_call: TRBJ2-1
d_call: -

cdr3_nt: TGCGCCAGCAGCCAAGGGGAGGGGTATGAAGGTGAAGCTTTCTTT
cdr3_aa: CASSQGEGYEGEAFF
v_call: TRBV4-1
j_call: TRBJ1-1
d_call: -

cdr3_nt: TGTGCCAGCAGTTTGCGGGAGGGGGGGCAGCAGTTCTTC
cdr3_aa: CASSLREGGQQFF
v_call: TRBV28
j_call: TRBJ2-1
d_call: TRBD2

cdr3_nt: TGTGCCAGCTCACCAGCCACCCACAGGTTCCCCTACGAGCAGTACTTC
cdr3_aa: CASSPATHRFPYEQYF
v_call: TRBV18
j_call: TRBJ2-7
d_call: -

cdr3_nt: TGTGCCAGCAGCCGGACGCTAGCGGGAAGCTCCTACGAGCAGTACTTC
cdr3_aa: CASSRTLAGSSYEQYF
v_call: TRBV7-2
j_call: TRBJ2-7
d_call: TRBD2

cdr3_nt: TGTGCCAGTTACAGGGGCGATAATGAAAAACTGTTTTTT
cdr3_aa: CASYRGDNEKLFF
v_call: TRBV2
j_call: TRBJ1-4
d_call: TRBD1

cdr3_nt: TGTGCCTGGAACACAATCAGGGGGACTGAAGCTTTCTTT
cdr3_aa: CAWNTIRGTEAFF
v_call: TRBV30
j_call: TRBJ1-1
d_call: TRBD1

cdr3_nt: TGCGCCAGCAGCTCGGGGGACGCTAATGAAAAACTGTTTTTT
cdr3_aa: CASSSGDANEKLFF
v_call: TRBV5-1
j_call: TRBJ1-4
d_call: -

cdr3_nt: TGTGCCAGCAGCGTGAGCCGCACAGATACGCAGTATTTT
cdr3_aa: CASSVSRTDTQYF
v_call: TRBV9
j_call: TRBJ2-3
d_call: -

cdr3_nt: TGTGCCAGTAGTATTGGGAGGATTGAAACTAATGAAAAACTGTTTTTT
cdr3_aa: CASSIGRIETNEKLFF
v_call: TRBV19
j_call: TRBJ1-4
d_call: -

cdr3_nt: TGTGCCAGCAGTTTATGGGACCCGGGACAGGCAAGGGAAGCTTTCTTT
cdr3_aa: CASSLWDPGQAREAFF
v_call: TRBV28
j_call: TRBJ1-1
d_call: TRBD1

cdr3_nt: TGTGCCAGCACCACGACAGATTCTAGCAATCAGCCCCAGCATTTT
cdr3_aa: CASTTTDSSNQPQHF
v_call: TRBV28
j_call: TRBJ1-5
d_call: -

cdr3_nt: TGCGCCAGCAGCTCCAGACTTGGCACTGAAGCTTTCTTT
cdr3_aa: CASSSRLGTEAFF
v_call: TRBV5-1
j_call: TRBJ1-1
d_call: -

cdr3_nt: TGTGCCAGCAGCCCGGGACAGGGCCCCTACGAGCAGTACTTC
cdr3_aa: CASSPGQGPYEQYF
v_call: TRBV7-3
j_call: TRBJ2-7
d_call: TRBD1

cdr3_nt: TGTGCCAGCAGTTCCCGGGCCGGGATTGGGATATACGAGCAGTACTTC
cdr3_aa: CASSSRAGIGIYEQYF
v_call: TRBV27
j_call: TRBJ2-7
d_call: -

cdr3_nt: TGTGCCAGCAGCGATTGGCGGGGTTACGAGCAGTACTTC
cdr3_aa: CASSDWRGYEQYF
v_call: TRBV7-6
j_call: TRBJ2-7
d_call: -

cdr3_nt: TGTGCCAGCACAGAAGCGGGACTAACCTACGAGCAGTACTTC
cdr3_aa: CASTEAGLTYEQYF
v_call: TRBV6-1
j_call: TRBJ2-7
d_call: TRBD2

cdr3_nt: TGCAGCGCTGGACAGGGGGCGTTATACGAGCAGTACTTC
cdr3_aa: CSAGQGALYEQYF
v_call: TRBV29-1
j_call: TRBJ2-7
d_call: TRBD1

cdr3_nt: TGTGCCAGCTCACCAGGAGCGGGAGTCACCACAGATAAGCAGTATTTT
cdr3_aa: CASSPGAGVTTDKQYF
v_call: TRBV18
j_call: TRBJ2-3
d_call: TRBD2

cdr3_nt: TGTGCCAGCAGTTTCCCAGGGGGCTCTGGAAACACCATATATTTT
cdr3_aa: CASSFPGGSGNTIYF
v_call: TRBV28
j_call: TRBJ1-3
d_call: TRBD1

cdr3_nt: TGTGCCACCAGCAGAGGCACTAGCGAATTCAATGAGCAGTTCTTC
cdr3_aa: CATSRGTSEFNEQFF
v_call: TRBV15
j_call: TRBJ2-1
d_call: TRBD2

cdr3_nt: TGTGCCAGCAGTCCCCGGACTAGCGGGAGGAACGAGTACTTC
cdr3_aa: CASSPRTSGRNEYF
v_call: TRBV28
j_call: TRBJ2-7
d_call: TRBD2

cdr3_nt: TGTGCCAGCAGTGCAACAGCCTATAGCAATCAGCCCCAGCATTTT
cdr3_aa: CASSATAYSNQPQHF
v_call: TRBV6-1
j_call: TRBJ1-5
d_call: -

cdr3_nt: TGCGCCAGCAGCTTGGAGGGGCGCCGAAACACCATATATTTT
cdr3_aa: CASSLEGRRNTIYF
v_call: TRBV5-1
j_call: TRBJ1-3
d_call: -

cdr3_nt: TGTGCCAGTAGTATCGTCCCGGGACAGGGGATCCCCCAGCATTTT
cdr3_aa: CASSIVPGQGIPQHF
v_call: TRBV19
j_call: TRBJ1-5
d_call: TRBD1

cdr3_nt: TGTGCCAGCAGCTTAACGGGTCTTACCACCGGGGAGCTGTTTTTT
cdr3_aa: CASSLTGLTTGELFF
v_call: TRBV5-6
j_call: TRBJ2-2
d_call: -

cdr3_nt: TGTGCCAGCAGCTTAGCGGGGGCGGGTGCTGGCTACACCTTC
cdr3_aa: CASSLAGAGAGYTF
v_call: TRBV7-8
j_call: TRBJ1-2
d_call: -

cdr3_nt: TGTGCCATCAGTGAGATTGTAGGGCAGGCCTCGGGAGGCTACACCTTC
cdr3_aa: CAISEIVGQASGGYTF
v_call: TRBV10-3
j_call: TRBJ1-2
d_call: -

cdr3_nt: TGTGCCAGCAGCCAAAGGGGGCATGGAGATGGCTACACCTTC
cdr3_aa: CASSQRGHGDGYTF
v_call: TRBV16
j_call: TRBJ1-2
d_call: TRBD1

cdr3_nt: TGTGCCAGCTCACGCGAACAGGGGATGGCGGAGACCCAGTACTTC
cdr3_aa: CASSREQGMAETQYF
v_call: TRBV18
j_call: TRBJ2-5
d_call: TRBD1

cdr3_nt: TGCAGCGTTGTAGGAGACTTACAAGAGACCCAGTACTTC
cdr3_aa: CSVVGDLQETQYF
v_call: TRBV29-1
j_call: TRBJ2-5
d_call: -

cdr3_nt: TGTGCCAGCAGCATAGGGACTAGCTTTAAGGACACCGGGGAGCTGTTTTTT
cdr3_aa: CASSIGTSFKDTGELFF
v_call: TRBV5-4
j_call: TRBJ2-2
d_call: TRBD2

cdr3_nt: TGTGCCAGCAGTTCGTTACTAGCGGCCTCCTACAATGAGCAGTTCTTC
cdr3_aa: CASSSLLAASYNEQFF
v_call: TRBV6-5
j_call: TRBJ2-1
d_call: TRBD2

cdr3_nt: TGCAGCGTTGCAGGACAGGGAGATGAAAAACTGTTTTTT
cdr3_aa: CSVAGQGDEKLFF
v_call: TRBV29-1
j_call: TRBJ1-4
d_call: TRBD1

cdr3_nt: TGCGCCAGCAGCTGGGCCTTGACAGGGGGGAGGTCCCCCTACGAGCAGTACTTC
cdr3_aa: CASSWALTGGRSPYEQYF
v_call: TRBV5-1
j_call: TRBJ2-7
d_call: TRBD1

cdr3_nt: TGTGCCAGCATCTCGGACGGGGGGGCTAATCAGCCCCAGCATTTT
cdr3_aa: CASISDGGANQPQHF
v_call: TRBV28
j_call: TRBJ1-5
d_call: -

cdr3_nt: TGTGCCAGTAGGGGACAGGGTTACACTGAAGCTTTCTTT
cdr3_aa: CASRGQGYTEAFF
v_call: TRBV19
j_call: TRBJ1-1
d_call: TRBD1

cdr3_nt: TGTGCCAGCAGCCGGGGGGGAGAGCAAGAACAGCCCCAGCATTTT
cdr3_aa: CASSRGGEQEQPQHF
v_call: TRBV4-2
j_call: TRBJ1-5
d_call: -

cdr3_nt: TGTGCCAGCAGTTTACGCGGGACAGCTAACTATGGCTACACCTTC
cdr3_aa: CASSLRGTANYGYTF
v_call: TRBV6-1
j_call: TRBJ1-2
d_call: TRBD1

cdr3_nt: TGTGCCAGCCCTACAGGGGGCTATGGCTACACCTTC
cdr3_aa: CASPTGGYGYTF
v_call: TRBV2
j_call: TRBJ1-2
d_call: TRBD1

cdr3_nt: TGTGCCAGCAGCGTAACGGGGGTCAACGCCGGGGAGCTGTTTTTT
cdr3_aa: CASSVTGVNAGELFF
v_call: TRBV9
j_call: TRBJ2-2
d_call: -

cdr3_nt: TGTGCCAGCAGCTTGGAGGGCTCGACAGGGATTAACACTGAAGCTTTCTTT
cdr3_aa: CASSLEGSTGINTEAFF
v_call: TRBV5-6
j_call: TRBJ1-1
d_call: TRBD1